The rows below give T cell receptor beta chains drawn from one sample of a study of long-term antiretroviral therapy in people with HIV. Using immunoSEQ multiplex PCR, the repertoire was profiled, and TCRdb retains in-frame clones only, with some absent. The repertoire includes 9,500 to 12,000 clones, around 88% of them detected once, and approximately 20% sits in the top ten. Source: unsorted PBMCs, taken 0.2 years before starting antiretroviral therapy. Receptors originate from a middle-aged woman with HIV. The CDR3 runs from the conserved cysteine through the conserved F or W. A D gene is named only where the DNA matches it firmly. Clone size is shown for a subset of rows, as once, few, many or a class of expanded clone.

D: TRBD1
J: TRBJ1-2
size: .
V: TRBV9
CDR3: CASSIWDSLNYGYTF
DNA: TGTGCCAGCAGCATATGGGACAGTTTGAACTATGGCTACACCTTC

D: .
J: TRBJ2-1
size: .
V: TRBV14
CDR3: CASSHQLGSDEQFF
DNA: TGTGCCAGCAGCCACCAACTAGGGAGCGATGAGCAGTTCTTC

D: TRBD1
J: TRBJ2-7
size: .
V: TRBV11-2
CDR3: CASSVTGGREQYF
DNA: TGTGCCAGCAGCGTAACAGGGGGGCGCGAGCAGTACTTC

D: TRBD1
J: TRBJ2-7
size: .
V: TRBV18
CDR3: CASSPSGTGAEQYF
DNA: TGTGCCAGCTCACCATCCGGGACAGGGGCCGAGCAGTACTTC

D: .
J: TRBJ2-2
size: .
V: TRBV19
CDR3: CATKTAPQNTGELFF
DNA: TGTGCCACCAAAACGGCGCCTCAGAACACCGGGGAGCTGTTTTTT

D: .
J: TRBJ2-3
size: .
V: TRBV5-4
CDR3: CASSLAVESVYGTDTQYF
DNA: TGTGCCAGCAGCTTGGCCGTGGAGTCGGTGTATGGCACAGATACGCAGTATTTT

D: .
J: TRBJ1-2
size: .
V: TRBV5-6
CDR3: CASSLDPGETYGYTF
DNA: TGTGCCAGCAGCTTGGATCCAGGGGAGACCTATGGCTACACCTTC

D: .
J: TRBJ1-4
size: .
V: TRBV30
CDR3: CAWTISGTNEKLFF
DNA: TGTGCCTGGACCATCTCGGGAACTAATGAAAAACTGTTTTTT

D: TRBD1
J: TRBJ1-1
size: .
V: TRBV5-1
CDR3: CASSTGTAMNTEAFF
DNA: TGCGCCAGCAGCACAGGGACAGCTATGAACACTGAAGCTTTCTTT

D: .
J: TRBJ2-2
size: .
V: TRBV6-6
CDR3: CASRRGELFF
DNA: TGTGCCAGCAGGAGGGGGGAGCTGTTTTTT

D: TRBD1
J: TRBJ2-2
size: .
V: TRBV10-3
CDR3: CAIRVQGATGELFF
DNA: TGTGCCATCAGGGTACAGGGGGCCACCGGGGAGCTGTTTTTT

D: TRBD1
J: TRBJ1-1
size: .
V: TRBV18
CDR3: CASSRGTVGGKNTEAFF
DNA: TGTGCCAGCTCACGGGGGACAGTCGGTGGGAAGAACACTGAAGCTTTCTTT

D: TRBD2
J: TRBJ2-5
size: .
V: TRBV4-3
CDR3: CASSQEYGGAQETQYF
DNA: TGCGCCAGCAGCCAAGAATACGGGGGGGCCCAGGAGACCCAGTACTTC

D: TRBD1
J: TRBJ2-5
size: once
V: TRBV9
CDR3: CASSVGGGRETQYF
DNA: TGTGCCAGCAGCGTAGGAGGGGGCCGAGAGACCCAGTACTTC

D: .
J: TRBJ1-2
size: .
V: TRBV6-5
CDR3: CASRQGFTGSYGYTF
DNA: TGTGCCAGCAGGCAAGGCTTCACAGGGAGCTATGGCTACACCTTC

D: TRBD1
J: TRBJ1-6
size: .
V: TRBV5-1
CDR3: CASSLAMGQGYSPLHF
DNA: TGCGCCAGCAGCTTGGCCATGGGACAGGGGTATTCACCCCTCCACTTT

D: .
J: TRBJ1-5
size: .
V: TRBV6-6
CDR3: CASSYAQGDNQPQHF
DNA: TGTGCCAGCAGTTACGCGCAGGGAGACAATCAGCCCCAGCATTTT

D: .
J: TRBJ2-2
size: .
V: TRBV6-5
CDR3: CASTWQRNTGELFF
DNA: TGTGCCAGCACGTGGCAGAGGAACACCGGGGAGCTGTTTTTT

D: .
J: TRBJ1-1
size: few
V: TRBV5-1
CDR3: CASREGENTEAFF
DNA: TGCGCCAGCAGAGAGGGGGAAAACACTGAAGCTTTCTTT

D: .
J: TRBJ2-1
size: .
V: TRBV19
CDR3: CASSKGGLAPGRSTNEQFF
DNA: TGTGCCAGTAGTAAAGGGGGGTTGGCTCCGGGACGGAGCACGAATGAGCAGTTCTTC

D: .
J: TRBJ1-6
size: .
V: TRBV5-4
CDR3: CASSLESGRIDSPLHF
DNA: TGTGCCAGCAGCTTGGAGTCTGGACGGATCGATTCACCCCTCCACTTT

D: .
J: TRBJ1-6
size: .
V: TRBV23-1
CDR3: CAGSGLDNSPLHF
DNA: TGCGCCGGATCGGGACTGGATAATTCACCCCTCCACTTT

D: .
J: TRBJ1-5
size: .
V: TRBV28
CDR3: CASSLGREDQPQHF
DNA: TGTGCCAGCAGTTTAGGACGGGAAGATCAGCCCCAGCATTTT

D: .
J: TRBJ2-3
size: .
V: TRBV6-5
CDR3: CASSYLSGVDTQYF
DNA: TGTGCCAGCAGTTATTTGTCAGGCGTGGATACGCAGTATTTT

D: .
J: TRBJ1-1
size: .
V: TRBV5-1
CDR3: CASSPGWEGDTEAFF
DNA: TGCGCCAGCAGCCCGGGGTGGGAAGGCGACACTGAAGCTTTCTTT

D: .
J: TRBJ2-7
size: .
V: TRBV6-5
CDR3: CASSSPTRGTYEQYF
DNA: TGTGCCAGCAGCTCGCCTACGAGAGGGACCTACGAGCAGTACTTC

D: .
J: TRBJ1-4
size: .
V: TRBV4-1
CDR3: CASSQSGGWVKLFF
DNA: TGCGCCAGCAGCCAATCGGGGGGATGGGTAAAACTGTTTTTT

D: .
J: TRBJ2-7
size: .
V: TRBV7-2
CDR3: CASSLGGATGVHEQYF
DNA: TGTGCCAGCAGCTTAGGGGGGGCTACAGGGGTCCACGAGCAGTACTTC

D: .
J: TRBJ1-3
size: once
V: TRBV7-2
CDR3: CASSLGSSGNTIYF
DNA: TGTGCCAGCAGCTTAGGGTCGTCTGGAAACACCATATATTTT

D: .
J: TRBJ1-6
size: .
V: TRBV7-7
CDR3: CASSQTGSVYNSPLHF
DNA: TGTGCTAGCAGCCAAACGGGCAGTGTTTATAATTCACCCCTCCACTTT

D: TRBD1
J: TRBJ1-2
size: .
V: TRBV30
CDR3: CAWSLGQGVNYGYTF
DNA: TGTGCCTGGAGTTTGGGACAGGGGGTTAACTATGGCTACACCTTC

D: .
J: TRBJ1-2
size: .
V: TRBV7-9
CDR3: CASSLEQLYGYTF
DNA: TGTGCCAGCAGCTTAGAACAGCTCTATGGCTACACCTTC

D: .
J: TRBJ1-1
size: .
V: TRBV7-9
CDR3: CASSSRGGANTEAFF
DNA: TGTGCCAGCTCCTCTCGTGGGGGAGCGAACACTGAAGCTTTCTTT

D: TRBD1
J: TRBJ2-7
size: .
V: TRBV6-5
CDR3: CASSYSDRNSEQYF
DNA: TGTGCCAGCAGTTACTCGGACAGGAATTCCGAGCAGTACTTC

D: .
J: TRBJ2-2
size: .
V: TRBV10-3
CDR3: CAISASGPGDTGELFF
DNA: TGTGCCATCAGTGCTTCCGGACCCGGGGACACCGGGGAGCTGTTTTTT

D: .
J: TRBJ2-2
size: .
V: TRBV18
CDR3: CASSPARDTGELFF
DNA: TGTGCCAGCTCACCGGCCAGGGACACCGGGGAGCTGTTTTTT

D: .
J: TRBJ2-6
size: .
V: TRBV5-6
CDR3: CASSLGGLPSGANVLTF
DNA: TGTGCCAGCAGCTTGGGTGGGCTACCCTCTGGGGCCAACGTCCTGACTTTC

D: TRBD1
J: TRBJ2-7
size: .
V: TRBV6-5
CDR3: CASSYSAGTGDYEQYF
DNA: TGTGCCAGCAGTTACTCAGCCGGGACAGGGGACTACGAGCAGTACTTC

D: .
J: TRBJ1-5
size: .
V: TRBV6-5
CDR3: CASSYSMAQPQHF
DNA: TGTGCCAGCAGTTATTCGATGGCTCAGCCCCAGCATTTT

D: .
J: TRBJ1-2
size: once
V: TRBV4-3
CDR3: CASSQERGAYGYTF
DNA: TGCGCCAGCAGCCAAGAGCGGGGGGCCTATGGCTACACCTTC

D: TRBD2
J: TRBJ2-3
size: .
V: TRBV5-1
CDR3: CASSFAGATDTQYF
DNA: TGCGCCAGCAGCTTCGCGGGAGCGACAGATACGCAGTATTTT

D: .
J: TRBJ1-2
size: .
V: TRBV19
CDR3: CASSMGQAYGYTF
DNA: TGTGCCAGTAGTATGGGGCAGGCCTATGGCTACACCTTC

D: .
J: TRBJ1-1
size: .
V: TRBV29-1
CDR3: CSVASLNTGEAFF
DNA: TGCAGCGTCGCGAGTCTCAACACGGGAGAAGCTTTCTTT

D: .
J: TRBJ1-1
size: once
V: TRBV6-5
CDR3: CATRGVMNTEAFF
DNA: TGTGCCACACGAGGGGTAATGAACACTGAAGCTTTCTTT

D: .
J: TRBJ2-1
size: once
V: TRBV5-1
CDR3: CASSLSGHEQFF
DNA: TGCGCCAGCAGCTTGTCGGGGCATGAGCAGTTCTTC